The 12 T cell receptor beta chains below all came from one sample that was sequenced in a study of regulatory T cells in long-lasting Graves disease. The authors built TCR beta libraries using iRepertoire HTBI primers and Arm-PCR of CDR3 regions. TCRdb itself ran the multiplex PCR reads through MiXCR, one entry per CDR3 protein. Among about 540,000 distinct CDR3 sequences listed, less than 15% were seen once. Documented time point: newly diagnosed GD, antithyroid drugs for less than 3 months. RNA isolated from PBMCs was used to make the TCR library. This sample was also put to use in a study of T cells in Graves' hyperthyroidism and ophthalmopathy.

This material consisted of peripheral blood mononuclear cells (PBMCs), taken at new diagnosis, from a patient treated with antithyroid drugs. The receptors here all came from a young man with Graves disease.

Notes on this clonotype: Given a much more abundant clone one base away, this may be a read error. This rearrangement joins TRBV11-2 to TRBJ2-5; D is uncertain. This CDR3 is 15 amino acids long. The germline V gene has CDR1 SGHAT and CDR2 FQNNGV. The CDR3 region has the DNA TGTGCCGGCAGCTTAGAGGCCGACGCCCAAGAGACCCAGTACTTC. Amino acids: CAGSLEADAQETQYF.

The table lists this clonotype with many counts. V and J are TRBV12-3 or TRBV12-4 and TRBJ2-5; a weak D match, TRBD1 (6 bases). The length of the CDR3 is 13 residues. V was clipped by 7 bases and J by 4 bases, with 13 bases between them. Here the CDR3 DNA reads TGTGCCAGCATTAACTCGACAGGAGAGACCCAGTACTTC. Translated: CASINSTGETQYF.

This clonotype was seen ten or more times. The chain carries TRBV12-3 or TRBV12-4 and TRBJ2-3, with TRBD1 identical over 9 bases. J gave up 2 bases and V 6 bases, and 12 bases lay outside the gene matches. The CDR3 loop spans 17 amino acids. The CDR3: CASSRPLTGGNTDTQYF. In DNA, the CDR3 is TGTGCCAGCAGCCGCCCACTGACAGGGGGTAACACAGATACGCAGTATTTT.

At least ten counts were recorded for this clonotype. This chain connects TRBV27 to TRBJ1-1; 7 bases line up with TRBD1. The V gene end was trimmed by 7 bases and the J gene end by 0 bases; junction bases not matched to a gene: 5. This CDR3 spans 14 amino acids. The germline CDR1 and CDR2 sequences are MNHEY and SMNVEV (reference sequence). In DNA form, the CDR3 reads TGTGCCAGCACCCGGGACAGCTTGAACACTGAAGCTTTCTTT. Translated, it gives CASTRDSLNTEAFF.

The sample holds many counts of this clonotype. CDR3 region: CASSFGTGVYYGYTF. CDR3 sequence (DNA): TGTGCCAGCAGCTTTGGGACAGGGGTATACTATGGCTACACCTTC. The V and J genes are TRBV12-3 or TRBV12-4 and TRBJ1-2, with TRBD1 matching over 10 bases. The CDR3 spans 15 residues. V shed 6 bases and J 3 bases; nucleotides not matched to a gene: 7.

CDR3 in DNA: TGTGCCAGCAGCCTGGGTGGGGGGCCGGGGAAAAACATTCAGTACTTC. It translates to CASSLGGGPGKNIQYF. The chain uses TRBV12-3 or TRBV12-4 and TRBJ2-4, with D tentatively TRBD1 or TRBD2 (6 bases each). The CDR3 consists of 16 residues. The germline V and J ends were trimmed by 6 bases and 4 bases, with 19 bases remaining between them.

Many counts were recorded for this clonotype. The DNA for the CDR3 is TGTGCCAGCAGCGCGACAGTCACTAATGAAAAACTGTTTTTT. It yields the protein CASSATVTNEKLFF. The chain recombines TRBV9 with TRBJ1-4; a weak D match, TRBD1 (5 bases). V lost 3 bases to trimming and J lost 2 bases, with 8 bases between them. From germline, CDR1 is SGDLS and CDR2 YYNGEE. This CDR3 is built from 14 residues.

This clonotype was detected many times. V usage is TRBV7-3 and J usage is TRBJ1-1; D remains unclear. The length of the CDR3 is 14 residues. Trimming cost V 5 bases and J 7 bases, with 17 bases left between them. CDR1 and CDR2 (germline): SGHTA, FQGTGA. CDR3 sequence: CASSNRMADDEAFF. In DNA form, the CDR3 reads TGTGCCAGCAGCAATCGGATGGCAGACGATGAAGCTTTCTTT.

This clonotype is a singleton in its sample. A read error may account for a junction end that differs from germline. The CDR3 is CASSPRQVNGKLFF. CDR3 bases: TGTGCCAGCTCACCACGGCAGGTTAATGGAAAACTGTTTTTT. The V call is TRBV18, the J call TRBJ1-4; D gene uncertain. The CDR3 contains 14 residues. Germline assignment: CDR1 KGHSH and CDR2 LQKENI.

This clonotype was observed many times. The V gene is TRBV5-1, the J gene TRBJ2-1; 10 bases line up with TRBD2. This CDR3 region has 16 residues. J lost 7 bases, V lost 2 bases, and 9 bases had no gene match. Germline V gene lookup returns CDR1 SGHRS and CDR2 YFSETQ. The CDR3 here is CASSLSGRAGGNEQFF. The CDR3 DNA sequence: TGCGCCAGCAGCTTAAGCGGGAGGGCCGGTGGGAATGAGCAGTTCTTC.

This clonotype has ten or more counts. The CDR3, as DNA: TGTGCCAGCAGTTTTCCGGGGGAGTACACTGAAGCTTTCTTT. It codes for CASSFPGEYTEAFF. The chain has TRBV12-3 or TRBV12-4 and TRBJ1-1; TRBD1 might be the D (5 bases). V lost 3 bases to trimming and J lost 3 bases, with 11 bases between them. The CDR3 has 14 residues.

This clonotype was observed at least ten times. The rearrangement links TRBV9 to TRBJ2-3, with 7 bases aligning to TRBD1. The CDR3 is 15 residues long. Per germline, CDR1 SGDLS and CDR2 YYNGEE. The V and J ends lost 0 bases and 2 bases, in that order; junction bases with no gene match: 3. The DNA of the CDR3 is TGTGCCAGCAGCGTAGACGGGACAGTCACAGATACGCAGTATTTT. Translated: CASSVDGTVTDTQYF. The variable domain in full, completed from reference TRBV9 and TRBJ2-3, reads DSGVTQTPKHLITATGQRVTLRCSPRSGDLSVYWYQQSLDQGLQFLIQYYNGEERAKGNILERFSAQQFPDLHSELNLSSLELGDSALYFCASSVDGTVTDTQYFGPGTRLTVL.